These 31 T cell receptor beta chains came from one sample sequenced in a study of identifying expanded T cells in peripheral blood. Repertoires were generated with immunoSEQ multiplex PCR, while TCRdb's copy carries only in-frame clones and drops some. Counted here are more than 45,000 clones, approximately 90% occurring once; the ten biggest clones make up 3% to 4.5%. The sample taken for sequencing was blood. Source of these receptors: a person aged 18 to 75 in good health.

The chain is built from TRBV4-3 and TRBJ1-5; TRBD1 matches 9 bases. Germline V gives CDR1 LGHNA, CDR2 YSLEER. The CDR3 loop spans 17 amino acids. With 11 bases clipped from V and 2 bases from J, the junction kept 16 bases outside the gene matches. The chain's CDR3 is CAHWTGVPEYGNQPQHF. As DNA, the CDR3 is TGCGCCCACTGGACAGGGGTGCCCGAATACGGCAATCAGCCCCAGCATTTT.

The rearrangement joins TRBV6-6 to TRBJ2-7; 8 positions match TRBD2. Germline-derived CDR1 and CDR2 are MNHNY and SVGAGI (reference sequence). J gave up 0 bases and V 7 bases, and 11 bases lay outside the gene matches. This CDR3 comprises 16 residues. In DNA, the CDR3 is TGTGCCAGCAAGGTTAGCGGGGCATCTAGCTCCTACGAGCAGTACTTC. Its protein product is CASKVSGASSSYEQYF.

The chain carries TRBV6-5 and TRBJ2-3; no firm D call. CDR3 length equals 14 residues. Deletions cut 0 bases from V and 3 bases from J, with 7 bases between. Germline CDR1 and CDR2: MNHEY and SVGAGI. The CDR3 here is CASSYSANTDTQYF. The CDR3 DNA is TGTGCCAGCAGTTACTCAGCAAATACAGATACGCAGTATTTT.

The gene calls are TRBV25-1 and TRBJ2-2; D is unresolved. This CDR3 has 14 residues. CDR1 is MGHDK, CDR2 SYGVNS, per germline. Trimming shortened V by 1 base and J by 5 bases, and 8 bases separated the two germline ends. The CDR3 is CASSEWSQTGELFF. For the CDR3, the DNA is TGTGCCAGCAGTGAATGGAGCCAGACCGGGGAGCTGTTTTTT. The whole variable domain, remainder taken from reference TRBV25-1 and TRBJ2-2, is EADIYQTPRYLVIGTGKKITLECSQTMGHDKMYWYQQDPGMELHLIHYSYGVNSTEKGDLSSESTVSRIRTEHFPLTLESARPSHTSQYLCASSEWSQTGELFFGEGSRLTVL.

V is TRBV11-2 and J is TRBJ1-1, with unresolved D. Germline assignment: CDR1 SGHAT and CDR2 FQNNGV. This CDR3 spans 13 amino acids. With 3 bases removed from V and 5 bases from J, the gap between germline ends came to 10 bases. CDR3 DNA sequence: TGTGCCAGCAGCTTTGGATGGTTGACTGAAGCTTTCTTT. Residues: CASSFGWLTEAFF.

The rearrangement links TRBV6-5 to TRBJ2-7; the D gene is possibly TRBD2 (6 bases). The CDR3 contains 15 residues. Germline V gives CDR1 MNHEY, CDR2 SVGAGI. Trimming removed 6 bases from V and 3 bases from J, with 18 bases in between. The CDR3 DNA reads as TGTGCCAGCAGACGGGAGCGTCGGGGGAACTACGAGCAGTACTTC. Amino acid sequence: CASRRERRGNYEQYF.

The chain couples TRBV27 to TRBJ2-1; 8 bases line up with TRBD2. V dropped 2 bases and J dropped 7; count of bases not matched to a gene: 10. Germline V gives CDR1 MNHEY, CDR2 SMNVEV (reference sequence). The CDR3 is 16 residues long. The CDR3 nucleotides read TGTGCCAGCAGTTTACTTGCGGGACTAGTTGGGAATGAGCAGTTCTTC. Residues: CASSLLAGLVGNEQFF.

The chain links TRBV5-6 to TRBJ1-5; D unclear. Germline CDR1 reads SGHDT; CDR2 reads YYEEEE. CDR3 size: 14 residues. The V and J ends lost 0 bases and 9 bases respectively, with 13 bases between them. The CDR3 sequence: CASSLGAGIGPQHF. CDR3 bases: TGTGCCAGCAGCTTGGGGGCGGGCATAGGGCCCCAGCATTTT.

This chain joins TRBV18 and TRBJ2-5; D might be TRBD2 (6 bases). The germline V and J ends were trimmed by 2 bases and 5 bases, with 6 bases remaining between them. The germline gives CDR1 KGHSH, CDR2 LQKENI. There are 12 residues in the CDR3. CDR3 loop: CASSPGGETQYF. CDR3 coding DNA: TGTGCCAGCTCACCAGGGGGGGAGACCCAGTACTTC.

This clone has only one observation. The rearrangement uses TRBV25-1 and TRBJ2-5, with 8 bases identical to TRBD2. V gave up 3 bases and J gave up 3 bases; unmatched junction bases: 3. Germline V gives CDR1 MGHDK, CDR2 SYGVNS. This CDR3 is 14 amino acids long. The CDR3 nucleotides are TGTGCCAGCAGTGACAGGCGGGGGGAAGAGACCCAGTACTTC. Its protein is CASSDRRGEETQYF.

This rearrangement joins TRBV7-6 to TRBJ2-1; D may be TRBD1 (6 bases). The CDR3 has 13 residues. Trimming removed 2 bases from V and 9 bases from J, with 11 bases in between. The germline gives CDR1 SGHVS, CDR2 FNYEAQ. CDR3 sequence: CASSLTGSGEQFF. The CDR3, as DNA: TGTGCCAGCAGCTTAACAGGGTCCGGTGAGCAGTTCTTC.

The rearrangement joins TRBV4-1 to TRBJ2-3, with no clear D. From germline, CDR1 is MGHRA and CDR2 YSYEKL. V was shortened by 1 base and J by 0 bases, with 5 bases between the two germline ends. This CDR3 region has 14 residues. This CDR3 reads CASSQAGSTDTQYF. The CDR3 DNA sequence: TGCGCCAGCAGCCAAGCCGGGAGCACAGATACGCAGTATTTT.

The J gene is TRBJ2-5, the V gene TRBV6-5; TRBD1 matches at 9 bases. The CDR3 runs 13 residues. Germline V lookup: CDR1 MNHEY, CDR2 SVGAGI. Trimming cost V 6 bases and J 4 bases; bases outside gene matches: 3. CDR3 DNA: TGTGCCAGCAGACGACAGGGGGGAGAGACCCAGTACTTC. Amino acids: CASRRQGGETQYF.

V usage is TRBV28 and J usage is TRBJ1-2, with a tentative D call TRBD1 (5 bases). CDR3 length: 13 residues. V lost 3 bases and J lost 2, with 7 bases in between. The V gene's germline CDR1 is MDHEN and CDR2 SYDVKM. The chain's CDR3 is CASSLGGNYGYTF. The CDR3 bases are TGTGCCAGCAGTTTGGGGGGGAACTATGGCTACACCTTC.

V is TRBV14 and J is TRBJ2-3; either TRBD1 or TRBD2 may supply D (5 bases each). Germline CDR1 SGHDN, CDR2 FVKESK. Trimming stripped 4 bases from V and 3 bases from J, with 11 bases between. CDR3 size: 14 residues. The CDR3 region has the DNA TGTGCCAGCAGCCGAAGAGGGGATACAGATACGCAGTATTTT. This translates into CASSRRGDTDTQYF.

The chain has TRBV19 and TRBJ2-1; TRBD2 matches at 11 bases. Germline V gene lookup returns CDR1 LNHDA and CDR2 SQIVND (reference sequence). CDR3 length: 15 amino acids. J was trimmed by 10 bases and V by 4 bases; bases with no gene match: 9. CDR3 in amino acids: CASSTQGLAVPEQFF. The CDR3 nucleotides read TGTGCCAGTAGTACCCAGGGACTAGCGGTCCCGGAGCAGTTCTTC.

V gene TRBV6-5 combines with J gene TRBJ2-7; D unclear. The CDR3 sequence is 13 residues long. V was trimmed by 2 bases and J by 4 bases, leaving 9 bases between them. Germline V CDR1 and CDR2: MNHEY, SVGAGI. The CDR3 DNA follows: TGTGCCAGCAGTTACGAGGTGGGGTACGAGCAGTACTTC. Residues: CASSYEVGYEQYF.

The chain joins TRBV27 to TRBJ2-3; TRBD2 is a possible D gene (7 bases). The germline V gene encodes CDR1 MNHEY and CDR2 SMNVEV (reference sequence). The CDR3 covers 14 residues. V lost 8 bases, J lost 0 bases, and 12 bases lay in between. In nucleotides, the CDR3 is TGTGCCAGCGGGGGGGCCGCTAGCACAGATACGCAGTATTTT. Translation: CASGGAASTDTQYF.

The genes are TRBV10-2 and TRBJ2-2, with D unclear. The length of the CDR3 is 16 residues. Germline V gives CDR1 WSHSY, CDR2 SAAADI. V was trimmed by 6 bases and J by 1 base, leaving 15 bases between them. CDR3 bases: TGCGCCAGCAGCCCGGAACGCAGATTGAACACCGGGGAGCTGTTTTTT. It codes for CASSPERRLNTGELFF.

This chain connects TRBV7-2 to TRBJ1-4; 7 bases match TRBD1. The J segment lost 5 bases and the V segment lost 3 bases, leaving 3 bases of the junction unmatched. This CDR3 is 14 amino acids long. Germline CDR1 SGHTA, CDR2 FQGNSA. The CDR3 DNA is TGTGCCAGCAGCTTGACAGGGTTAAATGAAAAACTGTTTTTT. The encoded protein is CASSLTGLNEKLFF.

This chain joins TRBV27 and TRBJ2-7, with D possibly being TRBD1 or TRBD2 (5 bases each). Germline-derived CDR1 and CDR2 are MNHEY and SMNVEV (reference sequence). Trimming cost V 0 bases and J 2 bases, with 11 bases left between them. This CDR3 spans 15 amino acids. The CDR3 protein is CASSLSPGAAYEQYF. In DNA, the CDR3 is TGTGCCAGCAGTTTATCCCCCGGGGCGGCCTACGAGCAGTACTTC.

The chain recombines TRBV2 with TRBJ1-1; TRBD1 matches at 8 bases. V shed 3 bases, J shed 11 bases, and the junction held 5 bases outside the gene matches. Looked up from germline, CDR1 is SNHLY and CDR2 is FYNNEI. This CDR3 contains 12 residues. The CDR3 sequence is CASSDWTGFAFF. The DNA of the CDR3 is TGTGCCAGCAGTGACTGGACAGGGTTCGCTTTCTTT.

V is TRBV29-1 and J is TRBJ2-1; D might be TRBD1 or TRBD2, each matching 6 bases. This CDR3 contains 14 residues. Germline assignment: CDR1 SQVTM and CDR2 ANQGSEA. With 3 bases removed from V and 5 bases from J, the gap between germline ends came to 14 bases. The CDR3 bases are TGCAGCGTTGAGGGGGGCGGGACCAACAATGAGCAGTTCTTC. This gives the protein CSVEGGGTNNEQFF.

The chain joins TRBV9 to TRBJ1-1, with D possibly TRBD1 on 6 matching bases. V dropped 5 bases and J dropped 0 bases, with 8 bases sitting between them. Germline V CDR1 and CDR2: SGDLS, YYNGEE. The CDR3 runs 13 residues. CDR3 coding DNA: TGTGCCAGCAGTGGACAGATGAACACTGAAGCTTTCTTT. Translated: CASSGQMNTEAFF.

The V call is TRBV6-6, the J call TRBJ1-1; TRBD1 might be the D (5 bases). Germline values: CDR1 MNHNY, CDR2 SVGAGI (reference sequence). V was trimmed by 2 bases and J by 1 base, leaving 8 bases between them. The CDR3 length is 14 residues. The CDR3 sequence: CASSYPTGNTEAFF. The CDR3 nucleotides read TGTGCCAGCAGTTACCCCACAGGGAACACTGAAGCTTTCTTT.

This clone was seen only a few times. The J gene is TRBJ2-4, the V gene TRBV29-1; a possible D gene is TRBD1 (6 bases). V was cut by 5 bases and J by 3 bases, with 17 bases left in between. From germline, CDR1 is SQVTM and CDR2 ANQGSEA. The CDR3 covers 15 residues. The DNA for the CDR3 is TGCAGCGTTCCCATTTGGACAGACGGCAAAAACATTCAGTACTTC. Translated, it gives CSVPIWTDGKNIQYF.

V is TRBV7-2 and J is TRBJ2-2, with TRBD2 matching over 8 bases. This CDR3 region has 14 residues. Germline trimming cut 5 bases from V and 7 bases from J; bases unmatched to any gene: 6. Germline V CDR1 and CDR2: SGHTA, FQGNSA. CDR3 in amino acids: CASSPGGSNGELFF. In nucleotides, the CDR3 is TGTGCCAGCAGCCCGGGGGGGAGCAACGGGGAGCTGTTTTTT.

This clone is deemed medium-sized. The chain links TRBV27 to TRBJ1-5, with D unresolved. The ends were cut back, 4 bases at V and 4 bases at J, with 8 bases in the middle. CDR3 length: 13 amino acids. Germline-derived CDR1 and CDR2 are MNHEY and SMNVEV (reference sequence). The CDR3 DNA reads as TGTGCCAGCAGTTCCCGGGTGAATCAGCCCCAGCATTTT. Residues: CASSSRVNQPQHF.

This clone was seen more than once but under ten times. V gene TRBV15 combines with J gene TRBJ2-3, with D possibly matching TRBD1 (7 bases). Trimming removed 0 bases at V and 4 bases at J, with 11 bases between. This CDR3 is 15 amino acids long. Germline CDR1 reads LNHNV; CDR2 reads YYDKDF (reference sequence). CDR3 DNA: TGTGCCACCAGCAGAGATCAGGGGGGTTCAGATACGCAGTATTTT. Amino acids: CATSRDQGGSDTQYF.

V and J are TRBV4-3 and TRBJ2-7; TRBD2 matches 8 bases. The V gene end was trimmed by 4 bases and the J gene end by 1 base; junction bases not matched to a gene: 3. This CDR3 is 14 amino acids long. The germline V gene encodes CDR1 LGHNA and CDR2 YSLEER. CDR3 residues: CASSRAGGSYEQYF. The CDR3 nucleotides are TGCGCCAGCAGCCGGGCGGGAGGATCCTACGAGCAGTACTTC.

V usage is TRBV7-8 and J usage is TRBJ2-7, with TRBD2 as a possible D gene (6 bases). V gave up 5 bases and J gave up 0 bases, with 17 bases separating them. Germline V gene sequence: CDR1 SGHVS, CDR2 FQNEAQ. The CDR3 loop spans 16 amino acids. This chain's CDR3 is CASSPEGGPYSYEQYF. The CDR3 region has the DNA TGTGCCAGCAGCCCAGAGGGAGGCCCTTACTCCTACGAGCAGTACTTC.